This T cell receptor (beta chain) came from a study of metastatic and nonmetastatic thyroid tumors. Background on the study: Both malignant and benign thyroid patients supplied peripheral blood and tumor or nodule tissue samples, across which the repertoires of these patients were then compared.

Germline assignment: CDR1 SGHRS and CDR2 YFSETQ. The CDR3 runs to 15 residues. The ends lost 0 bases at V and 2 bases at J; junction bases unmatched: 2. Nobody among the patients had been given any treatment before thyroid surgery. TCRdb re-clonotyped the PCR reads via MiXCR. The sample holds around 70,000 clones; roughly 18% are singletons and the top ten take roughly 13%. This chain links TRBV5-1 with TRBJ2-1; TRBD2 matches at 7 bases. Specimen: blood. This receptor was identified in a female donor with papillary thyroid cancer or a benign thyroid nodule (not recorded which). Some clones in this sample may be carry-over from other donors' samples. The CDR3 nucleotides are TGCGCCAGCAGCTTGGACGCGGGAGCCTACAATGAGCAGTTCTTC. Translation gives CASSLDAGAYNEQFF.